This T cell receptor (beta chain) emerged from a study of T cell responses to AZD1222 COVID-19 vaccine. For the study at large: Pooling covered second doses at about 4 or about 12 weeks. Study conclusions and caveats: The donor cohort was predominantly white British with a female majority, and clonal diversity may have been underestimated. At baseline, seropositivity was found in only a handful of AZD1222 recipients. Increases in Spike-specific TCR breadth and depth were seen after two AZD1222 doses.

This clone was detected only once. Its antigen remains unknown. Clones were read by immunoSEQ multiplex PCR, and TCRdb kept only the in-frame ones, dropping some. The top ten hold 8% to 9.5% of the sample, which has around 86,000 clones, 85% to 90% seen once. The V segment lost 4 bases and the J segment 3 bases; nucleotides outside the gene matches: 9. Germline V gives CDR1 KGHDR, CDR2 SFDVKD. The CDR3 sequence is 19 residues long. The V gene is TRBV24-1, the J gene TRBJ2-1, with 15 bases lining up with TRBD2. The specimen comprised peripheral blood, sampled on day 0 of AZD1222 vaccination. The clonotype originates from an adult in good health. The CDR3 sequence: CATSELRTSGGADYNEQFF. The CDR3 nucleotides are TGTGCCACCAGTGAGTTAAGGACTAGCGGGGGGGCAGACTACAATGAGCAGTTCTTC.